One sample yielded the 14 T cell receptor beta chains listed below, sequenced in a study of beta chain features in type 1 diabetes. Study results and caveats: Across all four CD4+ subsets, people with type 1 diabetes showed modestly shorter TCRB CDR3s.

These receptors' antigens are unknown. Sequencing targeted expressed TCRB transcripts, as all isolated RNA had been reverse transcribed. Data came from immunoSEQ multiplex PCR; TCRdb stores just in-frame clones and leaves some out. The table has a few hundred thousand clones, roughly 17% seen once. The sequenced sample consisted of naive CD4+ T cells from blood. The receptors here all came from a man aged 25-45 years with type 1 diabetes.

The rearrangement links TRBV21-1 to TRBJ2-3; TRBD2, as called in the table, went unchecked against the DNA. TRBV21-1 is noted as a pseudogene. There are 12 residues in the CDR3. The CDR3 is CASSSFTDTQYF. The CDR3 nucleotides are TGTGCCAGCAGCTCCTTCACAGATACGCAGTATTTT.

The chain is built from TRBV29-1 and TRBJ1-1; D is undetermined. The germline gives CDR1 SQVTM, CDR2 ANQGSEA. Trimming shortened V by 6 bases and J by 0 bases, and 11 bases separated the two germline ends. The CDR3 loop spans 13 amino acids. DNA for the CDR3: TGCAGCGTCTCGGGAACCATGAACACTGAAGCTTTCTTT. Translation: CSVSGTMNTEAFF.

This clone was counted between two and nine times. The chain joins TRBV13 to TRBJ2-3; D ambiguous. Trimming cost V 10 bases and J 2 bases, with 16 bases left between them. This CDR3 comprises 14 residues. Germline V gene lookup returns CDR1 PRHDT and CDR2 FYEKMQ (reference sequence). CDR3 sequence reads: CATKTLPSTDTQYF. CDR3 sequence (DNA): TGTGCCACTAAGACATTACCCTCCACAGATACGCAGTATTTT. Drawing the rest from reference TRBV13 and TRBJ2-3, the complete variable domain is AAGVIQSPRHLIKEKRETATLKCYPIPRHDTVYWYQQGPGQDPQFLISFYEKMQSDKGSIPDRFSAQQFSDYHSELNMSSLELGDSALYFCATKTLPSTDTQYFGPGTRLTVL.

The genes are TRBV5-1 and TRBJ2-1, with D uncertain. CDR3 length: 16 residues. The germline V and J ends were trimmed by 0 bases and 0 bases, with 10 bases remaining between them. The germline V gene has CDR1 SGHRS and CDR2 YFSETQ. The CDR3 DNA reads as TGCGCCAGCAGCTTGGTGTACTCGAGCTCCTACAATGAGCAGTTCTTC. Its protein is CASSLVYSSSYNEQFF.

A few counts support this clone. This chain uses TRBV9 with TRBJ2-1; D may be TRBD1 (5 bases). Germline V lookup: CDR1 SGDLS, CDR2 YYNGEE. This CDR3 is 15 amino acids long. V lost 0 bases and J lost 2, with 9 bases in between. The CDR3 DNA sequence: TGTGCCAGCAGCGTAGCAGGGCAAACCTACAATGAGCAGTTCTTC. Translating gives CASSVAGQTYNEQFF.

Comments on this clone: Different DNA sequences within this sample yield the same CDR3. The J gene is TRBJ2-7, the V gene TRBV30; the D is unclear. Germline V lookup: CDR1 GTSNPN, CDR2 SVGIG (reference sequence). The CDR3 runs to 10 residues. V lost 5 bases and J 1 base, leaving 3 bases between the germline ends. The DNA for the CDR3 is TGTGCCTGGGGTTCCTACGAGCAGTACTTC. It translates to CAWGSYEQYF.

The chain links TRBV30 to TRBJ1-3; D ambiguous. This CDR3 contains 13 residues. V was cut by 6 bases and J by 4 bases, with 13 bases left in between. From germline, CDR1 is GTSNPN and CDR2 SVGIG (reference sequence). CDR3 coding DNA: TGTGCCTGTCCCGGACCCACGGGAAACACCATATATTTT. Translated: CACPGPTGNTIYF.

The chain has TRBV15 and TRBJ2-7; maybe TRBD1 (6 bases). Germline values: CDR1 LNHNV, CDR2 YYDKDF (reference sequence). The CDR3 runs to 13 residues. The V end lost 3 bases, the J end lost 3 bases, and 9 bases lay between the germline ends. The CDR3 DNA reads TGTGCCACCAGCAGCCGGGACATCTACGAGCAGTACTTC. This translates into CATSSRDIYEQYF.

This clone came up a few times. V is TRBV7-2 and J is TRBJ2-1; D may be TRBD1 or TRBD2 (5 bases each). The CDR3 extends over 13 amino acids. V was pared by 6 bases and J by 5 bases, with 11 bases between. Germline CDR1 is SGHTA and CDR2 is FQGNSA. The CDR3 reads CASRPGTDNEQFF. CDR3 nucleotides: TGTGCCAGCAGACCCGGGACCGACAATGAGCAGTTCTTC. The entire variable domain, with the rest obtained from reference TRBV7-2 and TRBJ2-1, is as follows: GAGVSQSPSNKVTEKGKDVELRCDPISGHTALYWYRQSLGQGLEFLIYFQGNSAPDKSGLPSDRFSAERTGGSVSTLTIQRTQQEDSAVYLCASRPGTDNEQFFGPGTRLTVL.

This clone has more than one count but fewer than ten. The V gene is TRBV7-2, the J gene TRBJ2-3; no reliable D call. The germline V and J ends were trimmed by 5 bases and 0 bases, with 9 bases remaining between them. Germline V gene sequence: CDR1 SGHTA, CDR2 FQGNSA. The CDR3 extends over 14 amino acids. In DNA form, the CDR3 reads TGTGCCAGCAGCCCTAGGGCCAGCACAGATACGCAGTATTTT. This gives the protein CASSPRASTDTQYF.

V usage is TRBV2 and J usage is TRBJ2-1; D call uncertain. Germline CDR1 and CDR2: SNHLY and FYNNEI. The V end lost 7 bases, the J end lost 6 bases, and 13 bases lay between the germline ends. The CDR3 is 13 residues long. The CDR3 reads CASTPPSVNEQFF. CDR3 sequence (DNA): TGTGCCAGCACCCCGCCTTCGGTCAATGAGCAGTTCTTC.

The chain joins TRBV28 to TRBJ2-4, with TRBD2 as a possible D gene (6 bases). CDR3 size: 13 residues. Germline CDR1 MDHEN, CDR2 SYDVKM. V shed 5 bases and J shed 8 bases, with 13 bases lying between them. This chain's CDR3 is CASSPREADIQYF. As DNA, the CDR3 is TGTGCCAGCAGTCCCAGGGAGGCGGACATTCAGTACTTC.

On this clone: The sample carries other DNA sequences with the same CDR3. The chain joins TRBV18 to TRBJ2-3; D is ambiguous. Per germline, CDR1 KGHSH and CDR2 LQKENI. Trimming cost V 2 bases and J 2 bases, with 2 bases left between them. The CDR3 loop spans 12 amino acids. The chain's CDR3 is CASSPYTDTQYF. CDR3 DNA sequence: TGTGCCAGCTCACCATACACAGATACGCAGTATTTT. The full variable domain, with the rest looked up from reference TRBV18 and TRBJ2-3, is NAGVMQNPRHLVRRRGQEARLRCSPMKGHSHVYWYRQLPEEGLKFMVYLQKENIIDESGMPKERFSAEFPKEGPSILRIQQVVRGDSAAYFCASSPYTDTQYFGPGTRLTVL.

The rearrangement joins TRBV7-9 to TRBJ2-6; 7 bases match TRBD1. The ends lost 1 base at V and 2 bases at J; junction bases unmatched: 11. There are 19 residues in the CDR3. Germline lookup yields CDR1 SEHNR and CDR2 FQNEAQ (reference sequence). CDR3 in DNA: TGTGCCAGCAGCTTAGGTTACAGGGGTCTATCGGCTGGGGCCAACGTCCTGACTTTC. Amino acids: CASSLGYRGLSAGANVLTF.